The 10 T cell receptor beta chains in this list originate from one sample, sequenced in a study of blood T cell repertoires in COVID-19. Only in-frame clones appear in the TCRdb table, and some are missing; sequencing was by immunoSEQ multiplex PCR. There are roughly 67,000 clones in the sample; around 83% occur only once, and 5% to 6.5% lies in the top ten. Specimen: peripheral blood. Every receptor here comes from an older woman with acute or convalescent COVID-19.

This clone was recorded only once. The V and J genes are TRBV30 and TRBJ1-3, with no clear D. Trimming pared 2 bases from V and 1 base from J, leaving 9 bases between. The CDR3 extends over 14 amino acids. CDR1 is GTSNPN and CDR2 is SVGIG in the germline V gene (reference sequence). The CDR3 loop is CAWSTAGSGNTIYF. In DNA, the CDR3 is TGTGCCTGGAGTACGGCGGGATCTGGAAACACCATATATTTT.

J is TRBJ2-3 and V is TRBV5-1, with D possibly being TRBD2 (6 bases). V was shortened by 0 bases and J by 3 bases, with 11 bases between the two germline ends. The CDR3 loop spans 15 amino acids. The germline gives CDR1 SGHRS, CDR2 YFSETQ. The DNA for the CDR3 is TGCGCCAGCAGCTTGGTCGGCGGGGCTACAGATACGCAGTATTTT. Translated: CASSLVGGATDTQYF.

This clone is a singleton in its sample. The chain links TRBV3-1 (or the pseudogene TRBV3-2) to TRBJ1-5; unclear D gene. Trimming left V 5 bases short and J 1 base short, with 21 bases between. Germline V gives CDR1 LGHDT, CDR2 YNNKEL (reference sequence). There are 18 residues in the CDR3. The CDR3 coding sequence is TGTGCCAGCAGCTCCAAGCTACCCGGAGGTCAAAGCAATCAGCCCCAGCATTTT. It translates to CASSSKLPGGQSNQPQHF.

The CDR3 nucleotides are TGTGCCAGCAGGCCTCGGACTAGCGGCGCCACAGATACGCAGTATTTT. Its protein product is CASRPRTSGATDTQYF. V usage is TRBV2 and J usage is TRBJ2-3; 10 bases are shared with TRBD2. The CDR3 covers 16 residues. Per germline, CDR1 SNHLY and CDR2 FYNNEI. J was trimmed by 2 bases and V by 6 bases; bases with no gene match: 8. Based on the CDR3 plus reference TRBV2 and TRBJ2-3, the full variable domain is EPEVTQTPSHQVTQMGQEVILRCVPISNHLYFYWYRQILGQKVEFLVSFYNNEISEKSEIFDDQFSVERPDGSNFTLKIRSTKLEDSAMYFCASRPRTSGATDTQYFGPGTRLTVL.

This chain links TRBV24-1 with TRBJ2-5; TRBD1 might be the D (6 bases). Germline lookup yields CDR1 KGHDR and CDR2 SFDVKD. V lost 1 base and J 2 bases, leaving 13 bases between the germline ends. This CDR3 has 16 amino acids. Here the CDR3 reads CATSDFQGSGQETQYF. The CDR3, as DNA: TGTGCCACCAGTGATTTCCAGGGGTCGGGACAAGAGACCCAGTACTTC.

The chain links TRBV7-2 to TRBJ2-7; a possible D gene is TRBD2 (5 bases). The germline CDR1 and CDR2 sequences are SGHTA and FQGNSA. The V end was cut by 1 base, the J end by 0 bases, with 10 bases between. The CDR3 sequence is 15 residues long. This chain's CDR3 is CASSLEAASSYEQYF. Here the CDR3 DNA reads TGTGCCAGCAGCTTAGAAGCGGCAAGCTCCTACGAGCAGTACTTC.

This chain's CDR3 is CASNNRGSYEQYF. Here the CDR3 DNA reads TGTGCCAGCAACAACAGGGGATCCTACGAGCAGTACTTC. The gene calls are TRBV6-5 and TRBJ2-7; 7 bases match TRBD1. Trimming cost V 7 bases and J 1 base; bases outside gene matches: 4. The CDR3 contains 13 residues. Germline CDR1 reads MNHEY; CDR2 reads SVGAGI.

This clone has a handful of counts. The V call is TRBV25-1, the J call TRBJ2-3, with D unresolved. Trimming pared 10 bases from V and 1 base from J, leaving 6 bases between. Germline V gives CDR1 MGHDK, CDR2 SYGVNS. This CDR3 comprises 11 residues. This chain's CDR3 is CAIEGTDTQYF. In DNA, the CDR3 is TGTGCCATCGAGGGCACAGATACGCAGTATTTT.

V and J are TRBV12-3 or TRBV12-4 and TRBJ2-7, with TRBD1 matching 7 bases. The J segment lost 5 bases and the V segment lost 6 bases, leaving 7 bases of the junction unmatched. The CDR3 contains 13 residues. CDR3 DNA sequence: TGTGCCAGCAGCTTGGACAGGCATGACGAGCAGTACTTC. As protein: CASSLDRHDEQYF.

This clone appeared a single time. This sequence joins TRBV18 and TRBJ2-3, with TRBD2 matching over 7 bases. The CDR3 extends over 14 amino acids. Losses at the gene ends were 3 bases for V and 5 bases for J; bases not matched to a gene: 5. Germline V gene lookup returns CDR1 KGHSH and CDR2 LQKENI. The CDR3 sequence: CASSPAGGGDTQYF. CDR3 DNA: TGTGCCAGCTCACCGGCTGGGGGGGGAGATACGCAGTATTTT.